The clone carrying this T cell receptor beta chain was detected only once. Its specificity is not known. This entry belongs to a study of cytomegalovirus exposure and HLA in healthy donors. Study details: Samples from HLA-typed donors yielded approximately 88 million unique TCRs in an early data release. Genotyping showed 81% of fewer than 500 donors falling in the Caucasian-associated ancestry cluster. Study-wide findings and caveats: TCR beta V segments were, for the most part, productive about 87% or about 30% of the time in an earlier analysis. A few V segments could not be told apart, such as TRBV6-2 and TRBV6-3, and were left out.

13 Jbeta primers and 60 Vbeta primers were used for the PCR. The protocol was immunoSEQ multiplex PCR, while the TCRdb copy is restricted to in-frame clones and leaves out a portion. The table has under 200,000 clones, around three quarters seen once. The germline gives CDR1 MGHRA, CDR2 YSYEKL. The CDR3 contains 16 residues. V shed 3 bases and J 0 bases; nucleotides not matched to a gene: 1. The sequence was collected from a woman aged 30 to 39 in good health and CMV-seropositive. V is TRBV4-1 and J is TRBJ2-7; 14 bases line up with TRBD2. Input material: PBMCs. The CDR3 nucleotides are TGCGCCAGCAGCCAGGGACTAGCGGGAGTCTCCTACGAGCAGTACTTC. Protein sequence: CASSQGLAGVSYEQYF.